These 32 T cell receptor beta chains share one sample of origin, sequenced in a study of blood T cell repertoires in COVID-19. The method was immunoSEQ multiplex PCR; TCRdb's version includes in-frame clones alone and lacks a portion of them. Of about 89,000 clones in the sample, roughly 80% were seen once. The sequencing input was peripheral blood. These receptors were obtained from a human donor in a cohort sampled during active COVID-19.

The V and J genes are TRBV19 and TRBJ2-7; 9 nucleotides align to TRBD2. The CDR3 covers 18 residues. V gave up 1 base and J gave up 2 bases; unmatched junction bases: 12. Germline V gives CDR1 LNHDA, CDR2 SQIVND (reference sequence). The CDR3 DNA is TGTGCCAGTAGTATAGCAAGAGCGGGAGGCCCTTGGCCCTACGAGCAGTACTTC. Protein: CASSIARAGGPWPYEQYF.

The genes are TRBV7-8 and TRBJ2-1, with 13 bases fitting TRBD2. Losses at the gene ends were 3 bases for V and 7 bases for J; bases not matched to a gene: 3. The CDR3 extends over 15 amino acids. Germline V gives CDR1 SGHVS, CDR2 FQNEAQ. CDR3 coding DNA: TGTGCCAGCAGCTTGGGGACTAGCGGGACTAATGAGCAGTTCTTC. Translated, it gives CASSLGTSGTNEQFF.

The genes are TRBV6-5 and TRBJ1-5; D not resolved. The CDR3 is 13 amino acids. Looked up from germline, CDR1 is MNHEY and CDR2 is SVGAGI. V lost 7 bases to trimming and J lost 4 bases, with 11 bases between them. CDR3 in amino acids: CASMRGGNQPQHF. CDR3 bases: TGTGCCAGCATGAGAGGAGGGAATCAGCCCCAGCATTTT.

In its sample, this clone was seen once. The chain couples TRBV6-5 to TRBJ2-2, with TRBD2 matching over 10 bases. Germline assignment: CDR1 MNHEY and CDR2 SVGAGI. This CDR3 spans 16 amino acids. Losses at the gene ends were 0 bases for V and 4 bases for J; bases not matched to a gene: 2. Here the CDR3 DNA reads TGTGCCAGCAGTTACTCGACTAGCGGGCTCACCGGGGAGCTGTTTTTT. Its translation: CASSYSTSGLTGELFF.

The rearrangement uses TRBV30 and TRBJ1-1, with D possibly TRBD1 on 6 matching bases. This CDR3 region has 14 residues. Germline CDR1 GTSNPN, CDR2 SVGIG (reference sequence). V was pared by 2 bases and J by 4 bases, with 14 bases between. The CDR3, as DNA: TGTGCCTGGAGTTTTGGGGGCTATCTCACTGAAGCTTTCTTT. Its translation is CAWSFGGYLTEAFF.

The CDR3 loop is CASRDREGTEAFF. DNA of the CDR3: TGTGCCAGCAGAGACAGGGAGGGCACTGAAGCTTTCTTT. The V call is TRBV6-4, the J call TRBJ1-1; 7 nucleotides match TRBD1. V shed 6 bases, J shed 4 bases, and the junction held 5 bases outside the gene matches. The CDR3 contains 13 residues. CDR1 is MRHNA and CDR2 is SNTAGT in the germline V gene.

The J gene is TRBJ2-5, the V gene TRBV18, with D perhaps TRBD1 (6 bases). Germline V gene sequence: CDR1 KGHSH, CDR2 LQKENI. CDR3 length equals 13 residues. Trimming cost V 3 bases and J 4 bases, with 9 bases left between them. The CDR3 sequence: CASSPGAGETQYF. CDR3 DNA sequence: TGTGCCAGCTCACCGGGGGCGGGAGAGACCCAGTACTTC.

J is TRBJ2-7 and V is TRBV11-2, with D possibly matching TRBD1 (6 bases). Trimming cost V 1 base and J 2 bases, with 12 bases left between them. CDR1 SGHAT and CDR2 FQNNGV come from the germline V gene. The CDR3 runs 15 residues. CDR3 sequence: CASSLVARGPYEQYF. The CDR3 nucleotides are TGTGCCAGCAGCTTAGTTGCCAGGGGACCCTACGAGCAGTACTTC.

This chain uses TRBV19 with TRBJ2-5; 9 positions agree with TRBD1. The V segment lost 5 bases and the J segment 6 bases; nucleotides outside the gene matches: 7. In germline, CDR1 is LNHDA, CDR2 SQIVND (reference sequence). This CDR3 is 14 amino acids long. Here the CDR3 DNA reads TGTGCCAGTAGTTCAGGGACAGGGAGGCAGACCCAGTACTTC. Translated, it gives CASSSGTGRQTQYF.

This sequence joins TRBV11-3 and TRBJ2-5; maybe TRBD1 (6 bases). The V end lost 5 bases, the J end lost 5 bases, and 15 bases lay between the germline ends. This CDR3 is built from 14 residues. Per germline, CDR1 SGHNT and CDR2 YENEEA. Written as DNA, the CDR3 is TGTGCCAGCAGCCCCACCGGGACACACGAGACCCAGTACTTC. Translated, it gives CASSPTGTHETQYF. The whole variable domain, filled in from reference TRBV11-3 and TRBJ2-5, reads EAGVVQSPRYKIIEKKQPVAFWCNPISGHNTLYWYLQNLGQGPELLIRYENEEAVDDSQLPKDRFSAERLKGVDSTLKIQPAELGDSAVYLCASSPTGTHETQYFGPGTRLLVL.

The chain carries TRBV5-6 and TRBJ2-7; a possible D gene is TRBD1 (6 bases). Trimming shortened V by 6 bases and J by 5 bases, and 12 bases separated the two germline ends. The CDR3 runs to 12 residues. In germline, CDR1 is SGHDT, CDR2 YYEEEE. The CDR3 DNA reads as TGTGCCAGCAATAGGGGGTTTAACGAGCAGTACTTC. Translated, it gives CASNRGFNEQYF.

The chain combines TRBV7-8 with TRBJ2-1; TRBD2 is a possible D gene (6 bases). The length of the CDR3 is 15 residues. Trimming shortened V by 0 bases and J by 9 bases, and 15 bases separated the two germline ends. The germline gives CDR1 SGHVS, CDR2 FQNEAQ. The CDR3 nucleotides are TGTGCCAGCAGCTTAGCCGGGGTCGGGAGTGGTGAGCAGTTCTTC. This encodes CASSLAGVGSGEQFF.

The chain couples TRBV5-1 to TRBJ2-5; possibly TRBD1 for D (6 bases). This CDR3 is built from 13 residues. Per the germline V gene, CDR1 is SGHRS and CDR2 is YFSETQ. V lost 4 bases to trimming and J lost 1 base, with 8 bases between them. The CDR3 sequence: CASSRTAQETQYF. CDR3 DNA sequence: TGCGCCAGCAGCCGGACAGCCCAAGAGACCCAGTACTTC.

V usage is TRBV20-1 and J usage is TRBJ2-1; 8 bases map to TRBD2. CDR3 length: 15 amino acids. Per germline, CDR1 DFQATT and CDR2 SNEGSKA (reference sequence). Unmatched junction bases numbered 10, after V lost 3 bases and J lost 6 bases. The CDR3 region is CSASGTRLASNEQFF. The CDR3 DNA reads TGCAGTGCTAGTGGTACGCGACTAGCGTCCAATGAGCAGTTCTTC.

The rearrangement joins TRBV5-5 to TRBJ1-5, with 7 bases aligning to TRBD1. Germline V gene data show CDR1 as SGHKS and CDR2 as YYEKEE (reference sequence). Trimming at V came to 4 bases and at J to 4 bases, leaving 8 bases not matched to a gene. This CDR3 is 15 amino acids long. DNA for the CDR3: TGTGCCAGCAGCCCCTCCCCGGACAGGAATCAGCCCCAGCATTTT. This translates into CASSPSPDRNQPQHF.

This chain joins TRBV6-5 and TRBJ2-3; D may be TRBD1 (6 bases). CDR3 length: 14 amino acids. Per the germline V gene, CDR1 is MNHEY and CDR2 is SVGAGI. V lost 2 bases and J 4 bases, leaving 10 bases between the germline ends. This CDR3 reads CASSYTRGSDTQYF. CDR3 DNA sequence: TGTGCCAGCAGTTACACGAGGGGGTCAGATACGCAGTATTTT.

This CDR3 is CASSLAGRRTEAFF. CDR3 coding DNA: TGTGCCAGCAGCTTAGCGGGGAGGCGCACTGAAGCTTTCTTT. The chain uses TRBV7-2 and TRBJ1-1; unclear D gene. The CDR3 has 14 amino acids. The V gene lost 0 bases and the J gene lost 4 bases, with 9 bases spanning the gap. In germline, CDR1 is SGHTA, CDR2 FQGNSA. Drawing the rest from reference TRBV7-2 and TRBJ1-1, the complete variable domain is GAGVSQSPSNKVTEKGKDVELRCDPISGHTALYWYRQSLGQGLEFLIYFQGNSAPDKSGLPSDRFSAERTGGSVSTLTIQRTQQEDSAVYLCASSLAGRRTEAFFGQGTRLTVV.

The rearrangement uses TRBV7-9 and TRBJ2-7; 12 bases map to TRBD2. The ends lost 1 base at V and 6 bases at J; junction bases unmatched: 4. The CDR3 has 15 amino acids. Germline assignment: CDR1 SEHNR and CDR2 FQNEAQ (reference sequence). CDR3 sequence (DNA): TGTGCCAGCAGCTTAGGACTAGCGGGAGTGGGCGAGCAGTACTTC. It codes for CASSLGLAGVGEQYF.

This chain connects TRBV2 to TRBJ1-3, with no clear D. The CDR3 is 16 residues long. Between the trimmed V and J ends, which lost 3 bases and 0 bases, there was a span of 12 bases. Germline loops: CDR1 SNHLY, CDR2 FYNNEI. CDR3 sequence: CASSDSGSFSGNTIYF. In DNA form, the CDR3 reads TGTGCCAGCAGTGATAGTGGGAGCTTCTCTGGAAACACCATATATTTT.

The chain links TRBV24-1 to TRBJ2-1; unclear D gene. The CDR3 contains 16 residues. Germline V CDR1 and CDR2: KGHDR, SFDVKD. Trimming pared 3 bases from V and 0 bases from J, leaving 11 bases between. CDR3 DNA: TGTGCCACCAGTGATGCCGACATGAGCTCCTACAATGAGCAGTTCTTC. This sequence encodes CATSDADMSSYNEQFF.

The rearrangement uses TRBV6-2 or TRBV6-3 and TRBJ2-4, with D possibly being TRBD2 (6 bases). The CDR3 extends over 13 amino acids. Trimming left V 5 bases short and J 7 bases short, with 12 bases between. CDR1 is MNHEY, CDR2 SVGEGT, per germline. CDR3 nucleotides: TGTGCCAGCAGTCAGGGCGCGGGGAACATTCAGTACTTC. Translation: CASSQGAGNIQYF.

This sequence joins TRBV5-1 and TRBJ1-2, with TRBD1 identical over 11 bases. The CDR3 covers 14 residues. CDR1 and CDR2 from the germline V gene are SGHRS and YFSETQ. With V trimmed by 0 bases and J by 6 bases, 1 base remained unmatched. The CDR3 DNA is TGCGCCAGCAGCTTGGAGGGACAGGGGGATGGCTACACCTTC. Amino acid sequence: CASSLEGQGDGYTF.

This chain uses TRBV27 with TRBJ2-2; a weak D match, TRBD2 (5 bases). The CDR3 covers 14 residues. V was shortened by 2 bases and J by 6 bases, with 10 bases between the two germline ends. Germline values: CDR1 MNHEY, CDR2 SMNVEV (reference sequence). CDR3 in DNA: TGTGCCAGCAGTTTAAGCCAAGCGGCCGGGGAGCTGTTTTTT. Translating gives CASSLSQAAGELFF.

The CDR3 here is CASSNPGQGLETQYF. CDR3 DNA sequence: TGTGCCAGTAGTAACCCGGGACAGGGTTTGGAGACCCAGTACTTC. The rearrangement uses TRBV19 and TRBJ2-5, with 9 bases that match TRBD1. This CDR3 contains 15 residues. The ends lost 4 bases at V and 5 bases at J; junction bases unmatched: 8. Germline V lookup: CDR1 LNHDA, CDR2 SQIVND (reference sequence). Variable domain in full (rest from reference TRBV19 and TRBJ2-5): DGGITQSPKYLFRKEGQNVTLSCEQNLNHDAMYWYRQDPGQGLRLIYYSQIVNDFQKGDIAEGYSVSREKKESFPLTVTSAQKNPTAFYLCASSNPGQGLETQYFGPGTRLLVL.

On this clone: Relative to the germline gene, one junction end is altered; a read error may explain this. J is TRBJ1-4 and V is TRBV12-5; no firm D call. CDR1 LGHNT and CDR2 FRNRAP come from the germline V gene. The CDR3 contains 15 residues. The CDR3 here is CASGTYRAGSEKLFF. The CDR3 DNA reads TGTGCCAGTGGTACCTACCGGGCGGGTAGTGAAAAACTGTTTTTT.

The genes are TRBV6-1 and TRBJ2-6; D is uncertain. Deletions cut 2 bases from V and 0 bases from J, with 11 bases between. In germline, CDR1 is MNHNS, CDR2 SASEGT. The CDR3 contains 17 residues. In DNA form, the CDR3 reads TGTGCCAGCAGTGAATCCCCGAGGTTCTCTGGGGCCAACGTCCTGACTTTC. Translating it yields CASSESPRFSGANVLTF.

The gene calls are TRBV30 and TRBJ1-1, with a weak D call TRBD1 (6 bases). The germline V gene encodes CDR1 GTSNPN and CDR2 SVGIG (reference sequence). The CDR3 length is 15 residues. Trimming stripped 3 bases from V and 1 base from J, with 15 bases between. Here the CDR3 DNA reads TGTGCCTGGAGGATCCCGACAGGCGCGAACACTGAAGCTTTCTTT. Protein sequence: CAWRIPTGANTEAFF.

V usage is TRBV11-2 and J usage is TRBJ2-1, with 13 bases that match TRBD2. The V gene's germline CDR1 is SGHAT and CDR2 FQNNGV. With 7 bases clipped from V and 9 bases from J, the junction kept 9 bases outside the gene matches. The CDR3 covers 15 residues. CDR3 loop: CASTLAGGPDGEQFF. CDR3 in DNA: TGTGCCAGCACACTAGCGGGAGGGCCAGATGGTGAGCAGTTCTTC.

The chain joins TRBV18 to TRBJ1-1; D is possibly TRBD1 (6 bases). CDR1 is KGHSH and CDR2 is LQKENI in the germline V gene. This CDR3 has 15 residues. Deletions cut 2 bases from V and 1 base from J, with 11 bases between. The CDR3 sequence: CASSPSQGTNTEAFF. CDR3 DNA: TGTGCCAGCTCACCATCTCAGGGGACGAACACTGAAGCTTTCTTT.

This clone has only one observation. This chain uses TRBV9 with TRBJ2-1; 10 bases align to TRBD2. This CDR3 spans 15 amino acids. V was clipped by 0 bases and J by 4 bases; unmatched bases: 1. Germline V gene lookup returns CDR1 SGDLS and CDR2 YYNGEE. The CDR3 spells CASSVDSGRYNEQFF. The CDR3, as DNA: TGTGCCAGCAGCGTAGATAGCGGGAGGTACAATGAGCAGTTCTTC.

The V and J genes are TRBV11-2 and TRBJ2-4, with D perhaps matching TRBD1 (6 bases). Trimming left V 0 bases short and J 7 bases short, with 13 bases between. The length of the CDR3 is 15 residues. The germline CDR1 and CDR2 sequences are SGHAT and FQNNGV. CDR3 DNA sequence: TGTGCCAGCAGCTTAGAAAACCGGGACACTAACATTCAGTACTTC. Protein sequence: CASSLENRDTNIQYF.

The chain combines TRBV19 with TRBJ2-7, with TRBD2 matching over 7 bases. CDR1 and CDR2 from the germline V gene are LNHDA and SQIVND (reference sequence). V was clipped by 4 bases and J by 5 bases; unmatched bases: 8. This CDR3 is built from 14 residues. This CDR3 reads CASSTRGSIHEQYF. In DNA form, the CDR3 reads TGTGCCAGTAGTACCCGCGGGAGTATCCACGAGCAGTACTTC.